This T cell receptor (beta chain) was sequenced for a study of T cells in Graves' hyperthyroidism and ophthalmopathy (dated by TCRdb to between 2018 and 2020). About the investigation overall: Peripheral blood was collected at initial diagnosis, before any treatment. To identify distinguishing TCR V-J signatures, a discovery cohort of roughly 100 patients was used, comprising 43 with Graves' ophthalmopathy and about 59 with stable Graves' hyperthyroidism. Prospective prediction of ophthalmopathy was tested in an independent validation cohort consisting of 18 hyperthyroidism patients and over 15 patients who later progressed to ophthalmopathy. The 85 to 100 discovery patients were randomly split 7:3 into training and test sets. Thyroid tissue and blood T-cell repertoires from six Graves' hyperthyroidism patients were also compared in the study. Once sampling was done, hyperthyroidism patients were given methimazole at a starting dose of 30 mg daily, whereas ophthalmopathy patients were given high-dose intravenous methylprednisolone. The paper reports TCR Vbeta CDR3 sequencing of more than 120 peripheral blood samples: 43 ophthalmopathy, fewer than 80 hyperthyroidism and around 17 progressor patients.

Study-level results and caveats: No statistical method was used to set the sample size in advance, and investigators knew the group allocation. In validation, the model predicted progression to ophthalmopathy a median of roughly six months before onset, with roughly 70% sensitivity and nearly 75% specificity. Most expanded thyroid clonotypes (frequency above 0.001) were also found in blood, which suggests that blood repertoires may mirror thyroid immune responses. A 13 V-J signature model separated ophthalmopathy from stable hyperthyroidism, with over 85% sensitivity and 81.08% specificity in cross-validation and 80%/75% in testing.

Stable Graves' hyperthyroidism was defined as no progression to ophthalmopathy during 18 months of follow-up. Hyperthyroidism patients were newly diagnosed, with disease duration under 2 months, and aged 18 to 65 years. Exclusion was applied to patients with uncontrolled infections, other autoimmune diseases, pregnancy or lactation. Clinical symptoms, serum thyroxine and TRAb, thyroid ultrasound, and orbital computed tomography formed the basis for the diagnoses. PBMCs were isolated from about 9.1 ml of fresh peripheral blood by Ficoll-Paque density gradient centrifugation. Total RNA was extracted with Trizol reagent, and quality was checked on an Agilent 2100 Bioanalyzer. The TCR beta CDR3 regions were amplified from the RNA transcripts. The TCR CDR3 was subjected to a first round of RT-PCR using the HTBI primer set and the Qiagen OneStep RT-PCR kit. A second multiplex PCR round built the libraries, followed by size selection and purification. Libraries were sequenced paired-end with 100 bp reads on an Illumina HiSeq2000. The study's processing was this. Raw data were processed with SOAPnuke, discarding reads with adapters, uncalled bases, mean Phred below 15, or no exact constant-primer or identifier match. High-quality paired reads were merged with COPE v1.2.5, and unique nucleotide sequences were defined as clonotypes. MiTCR v1.1 was used to align the clonotypes against IMGT TRBV, TRBD and TRBJ reference segments. Analysis was restricted to V-J combinations with a frequency above 0.0001, which covered 99% to 99.2% of repertoires. The TCS score was defined as the ratio of F50 (clonal expansion) to E x V (chaos), calculated using BLOSUM62-based TCRdist between CDR3 peptides within each V-J. Welch's t-statistics and random forest reduced some 510 V-J features to about 12, which were used in a naive Bayes classifier (R e1071). Thyroid-blood repertoire similarity was quantified with the Morisita-Horn index. TCRdb reworked the public reads: Q25 trimming with fastp, MiXCR clone assembly, productive beta chains retained. One record per CDR3 amino acid sequence lists the most common genes and DNA. The V and J calls were determined by TCRdb, not by the authors. Counted in this sample were about 680,000 distinct CDR3 sequences; under 45% of them appeared once. Around 30% of the sample belongs to the ten largest clones.

The CDR3, from cysteine to phenylalanine, totals 16 residues. Of all the DNA, just the CDR3 is kept, 48 bases in frame from base 1. For CDR1 and CDR2, the germline V gene (reference sequence) lists SEHNR and FQNEAQ. Trimming takes 5 bases off V and 4 bases off J; junction bases not matched to a gene: 11. The table lists this clonotype with a few counts. The specificity of this receptor is unknown. The record has no base qualities; no much larger clone is one base away. This clonotype was sampled from a woman in her forties with Graves' hyperthyroidism. The V and J genes are TRBV7-9 and TRBJ1-2, and 9 junction bases match TRBD1. The sequenced sample was blood. Here is the DNA: TGTGCCAGCAGCGTCGAACAGGGGGCCTTTCTCTATGGCTACACCTTC. This sequence encodes CASSVEQGAFLYGYTF.